The clone carrying this T cell receptor beta chain has at least ten counts. Its antigen remains unknown. The CDR3 has 12 amino acids. Germline V lookup: CDR1 SGHVS, CDR2 FQNEAQ. V gave up 3 bases and J gave up 2 bases, with 5 bases separating them. The data originate from a study of CD8 T cells in ankylosing spondylitis. Overall study results and limits: Before this, some motif variants had been reported in reactive arthritis synovial fluid and blood. What appeared characteristic of ankylosing spondylitis blood was a TCR beta motif of under 10 highly homologous variants.

For TCR beta, libraries came from quantitative 5'-RACE with molecular barcodes. TCRdb analysed the 5' RACE reads with MiXCR anew, one entry per CDR3 protein. The table lists around 330,000 distinct CDR3 sequences, about 9.9% of them singletons. Material: blood, either unsorted or a sorted T cell fraction (not recorded which). J is TRBJ2-7 and V is TRBV7-8; unclear D gene. The clonotype originates from a female donor with ankylosing spondylitis or in good health (not recorded which). The CDR3 here is CASSFTTYEQYF. The CDR3, as DNA: TGTGCCAGCAGCTTTACGACCTACGAGCAGTACTTC. The variable domain in full, with the rest retrieved from reference TRBV7-8 and TRBJ2-7, is GAGVSQSPRYKVAKRGQDVALRCDPISGHVSLFWYQQALGQGPEFLTYFQNEAQLDKSGLPSDRFFAERPEGSVSTLKIQRTQQEDSAVYLCASSFTTYEQYFGPGTRLTVT.